The sequence of this T cell receptor beta chain was determined in a study of T cell responses to AZD1222 COVID-19 vaccine. Notes on the study in general: Only after the peak T cell response were repertoires sampled. CD4 TCRs associated with vaccination spanned spike, dominating at 160-218 and 743-854.

Assay used: immunoSEQ multiplex PCR; TCRdb lists only in-frame clones, some missing. The profile covers about 150,000 clones, with about 90% appearing a single time and around 6.3% taken by the ten largest. This clone has only one observation. The antigen is undetermined. In germline, CDR1 is MNHNY, CDR2 SVGAGI (reference sequence). V was trimmed by 3 bases and J by 0 bases, leaving 12 bases between them. The CDR3 extends over 16 amino acids. The sequencing here drew on peripheral blood, taken 28 days after the second AZD1222 dose. V is TRBV6-6 and J is TRBJ1-5; D possibly corresponds to TRBD1 (5 bases). This sequence originates from an adult who received the AZD1222 COVID-19 vaccine. In nucleotides, the CDR3 is TGTGCCAGCAGTTATCCAGGGAGAAATAGCAATCAGCCCCAGCATTTT. Residues: CASSYPGRNSNQPQHF.